The clone carrying this TCR beta chain was counted ten times or more. What it binds is unknown. The CDR3 contains 14 residues. The V and J ends lost 0 bases and 6 bases respectively, with 13 bases between them. In germline, CDR1 is SGDLS, CDR2 YYNGEE. These data are taken from a study of T cells in Graves' hyperthyroidism and ophthalmopathy. Study-wide points: Most thyroid clonotypes expanded above 0.001 were also detected in blood.

What was amplified from RNA transcripts were TCR beta CDR3 regions. An initial round of RT-PCR targeting the TCR CDR3 relied on the HTBI primer set. TCRdb passed the multiplex PCR reads through MiXCR, listing each CDR3 protein once. The profile covers roughly 250,000 distinct CDR3 sequences, with roughly 20% appearing a single time and over 55% taken by the ten largest. The sequencing input was blood. V usage is TRBV9 and J usage is TRBJ2-7, with TRBD1 as a possible D gene (6 bases). This clonotype was obtained from a man younger than 40 with Graves' ophthalmopathy. DNA for the CDR3: TGTGCCAGCAGCGTAGATGGGACAATCGGCGAGCAGTACTTC. Translated: CASSVDGTIGEQYF.